A selection of T cell receptor beta chains follows, all from one sample in a study of blood T cell repertoires in COVID-19. This table comes from immunoSEQ multiplex PCR, and its TCRdb copy is limited to in-frame clones, with some not included. The repertoire holds 150,000 or so clones, roughly 89% seen once, with approximately 0.55% in the top ten. Source material: peripheral blood. The receptors originated from a man in his fifties with acute or convalescent COVID-19. Each CDR3 is given with its conserved first and last residue. The D gene is left open where the match is weak. Expanded clones get a size class; other rows say once, few or many, or leave the size out.

clone size	D gene	J gene	V gene	CDR3 DNA	CDR3 protein
NA	NA	TRBJ2-2	TRBV24-1	TGTGCCACCAGTGAGGTCAGTTCAATCACCGGGGAGCTGTTTTTT	CATSEVSSITGELFF
NA	NA	TRBJ2-5	TRBV11-1	TGTGCCAGCAGCTTACTTGGCTCTGAGACCCAGTACTTC	CASSLLGSETQYF
NA	NA	TRBJ1-3	TRBV15	TGTGCCACCAGCAGTTCCTACGACTCTGGAAACACCATATATTTT	CATSSSYDSGNTIYF
NA	TRBD1	TRBJ2-1	TRBV7-9	TGTGCCAGCAGCATGGGACAGGGCGGAAACAATGAGCAGTTCTTC	CASSMGQGGNNEQFF
NA	TRBD2	TRBJ2-1	TRBV19	TGTGCCAGTAGTAACGCGGAGGGTACTAGCGGCTACAATGAGCAGTTCTTC	CASSNAEGTSGYNEQFF
NA	NA	TRBJ1-1	TRBV7-3	TGTGCCAGCAGCCGCGTTCTGGACACTGAAGCTTTCTTT	CASSRVLDTEAFF
NA	NA	TRBJ1-3	TRBV6-1	TGTGCCAGCAGTGAACAGGCAGCAACTGGAAACACCATATATTTT	CASSEQAATGNTIYF
NA	TRBD2	TRBJ2-3	TRBV7-3	TGTGCCAGCAGCTCAGGACTAGATTCAGATACGCAGTATTTT	CASSSGLDSDTQYF
NA	TRBD2	TRBJ2-5	TRBV9	TGTGCCAGCAGCATCGGACTAGCGGGGGGAGAGACCCAGTACTTC	CASSIGLAGGETQYF
once	NA	TRBJ2-7	TRBV19	TGTGCCAGTAGTATCGTGGACAACTCCTACGAGCAGTACTTC	CASSIVDNSYEQYF
NA	TRBD2	TRBJ2-5	TRBV27	TGTGCCAGCAGGCGGGGGATTTTTATAGAGACCCAGTACTTC	CASRRGIFIETQYF
NA	TRBD1	TRBJ2-5	TRBV3-1/TRBV3-2	TGTGCCAGCAGCCCGCCCGGGACAGGGAGTTGGTCCCAGTACTTC	CASSPPGTGSWSQYF
NA	NA	TRBJ1-6	TRBV5-1	TGCGCCAGCAGCAACGGACAAAGTAATTCACCCCTCCACTTT	CASSNGQSNSPLHF
NA	TRBD2	TRBJ2-1	TRBV6-1	TGTGCCAGCAGTGAACGGCGGGGGACTAGCGTAAGCTCCTACAATGAGCAGTTCTTC	CASSERRGTSVSSYNEQFF
NA	TRBD2	TRBJ2-7	TRBV29-1	TGCAGCGTCCTTTCCCGGGGCGCGGGAGCCTACGAGCAGTACTTC	CSVLSRGAGAYEQYF
NA	TRBD2	TRBJ2-3	TRBV7-8	TGTGCCAGCAGTTACCCGGCGCTAGCGGGAGATACGCAGTATTTT	CASSYPALAGDTQYF
once	NA	TRBJ2-7	TRBV9	TGTGCCAGCAGCGTAGGAGGGAGCTCCCTTTACGAGCAGTACTTC	CASSVGGSSLYEQYF
NA	NA	TRBJ2-5	TRBV5-4	TGTGCCAGCAGCTTGGGGGCGCCACGACAAGAGACCCAGTACTTC	CASSLGAPRQETQYF
NA	TRBD2	TRBJ2-3	TRBV5-1	TGCGCCAGCAGGGAACCGGGGGGGAGCACAGATACGCAGTATTTT	CASREPGGSTDTQYF
NA	TRBD2	TRBJ2-1	TRBV6-1	TGTGCCAGCAGTGAAAGGACTAGCGGGAGTACGTGGGCCTCCTACAATGAGCAGTTCTTC	CASSERTSGSTWASYNEQFF
NA	TRBD2	TRBJ2-1	TRBV19	TGTGCCAGTAGTATGTATCCCGATAGCGGGAGCTCGAATGAGCAGTTCTTC	CASSMYPDSGSSNEQFF
NA	TRBD1	TRBJ2-2	TRBV6-5	TGTACAGTGCAGGGGGCCGGGGAGCTGTTTTTT	CTVQGAGELFF
NA	NA	TRBJ1-1	TRBV18	TGTGCCAGCTCACCAAGGGACAAAAACACTGAAGCTTTCTTT	CASSPRDKNTEAFF
NA	TRBD2	TRBJ2-1	TRBV11-2	TGTGCCAGCAGCCCAGGACTAGCGGGGTACGTTGAGCAGTTCTTC	CASSPGLAGYVEQFF
NA	TRBD2	TRBJ2-1	TRBV19	TGTGCCAGTAGTATTTGGACTAGCGGCTACAATGAGCAGTTCTTC	CASSIWTSGYNEQFF
NA	NA	TRBJ2-2	TRBV27	TGTGCCACATCCAGGGATACCGGGGAGCTGTTTTTT	CATSRDTGELFF
NA	TRBD2	TRBJ2-2	TRBV28	TGTGCCAGCAGGACCGACTGGACTAGCGGGAGAGGTCTCGCCGGGGAGCTGTTTTTT	CASRTDWTSGRGLAGELFF
NA	NA	TRBJ1-2	TRBV2	TGTGCCAGCAGTGAAGAGACAGCTTATGGCTACACCTTC	CASSEETAYGYTF
NA	NA	TRBJ1-5	TRBV7-2	TGTGCCAGCAGCTCGCGTACAGGGCCGCGACAGCCCCAGCATTTT	CASSSRTGPRQPQHF
NA	NA	TRBJ1-2	TRBV7-8	TGTGCCAGCAGGTCGAGGGACACCTATGGCTACACCTTC	CASRSRDTYGYTF
few	TRBD1	TRBJ1-6	TRBV28	TGTGCCAGCAGGTACAGGGGCTCCTATAATTCACCCCTCCACTTT	CASRYRGSYNSPLHF
NA	TRBD1	TRBJ1-2	TRBV6-6	TGTGCCAGCAGTTACTCCGGTCAGGGGGGCTCCTATGGCTACACCTTC	CASSYSGQGGSYGYTF
once	TRBD2	TRBJ2-7	TRBV18	TGTGTCAGCTCACCATCTAGCGGGAGCTGGTACGAGCAGTACTTC	CVSSPSSGSWYEQYF
few	NA	TRBJ1-2	TRBV6-6	TGTGCCAGCAGTACAGGGTCGGATGGCTACACCTTC	CASSTGSDGYTF
NA	NA	TRBJ2-1	TRBV6-1	TGTGCCAGCAGTGAAGTGGTGTCAGAATACAATGAGCAGTTCTTC	CASSEVVSEYNEQFF
NA	NA	TRBJ2-3	TRBV7-9	TGTGCCAGCAGCCGATACCAAGGAGGGTTGGCAGATACGCAGTATTTT	CASSRYQGGLADTQYF
NA	TRBD2	TRBJ2-3	TRBV19	TGTGCCAGTAGTATCTCAGCGGGAGCGGCAGGTACGCAGTATTTT	CASSISAGAAGTQYF
NA	TRBD1	TRBJ1-2	TRBV18	TGTGCCAGCTCACCAGGGGACAGGGAAGGAGGCTACACCTTC	CASSPGDREGGYTF
NA	NA	TRBJ2-1	TRBV5-5	TGTGCCAGCATTGTGGGGGGTCTAAACAATGAGCAGTTCTTC	CASIVGGLNNEQFF
NA	TRBD2	TRBJ2-3	TRBV10-3	TGTGCCATCAGTGTGCGGGGGACCACTTCCGGCACAGATACGCAGTATTTT	CAISVRGTTSGTDTQYF
NA	NA	TRBJ2-3	TRBV6-1	TGTGCCAGCAGCCCAGAAAGTGGTACGCAGTATTTT	CASSPESGTQYF
NA	TRBD1	TRBJ1-4	TRBV28	TGTGCCAGCAGTAAATACAGGGGGTATAATGAAAAACTGTTTTTT	CASSKYRGYNEKLFF
NA	NA	TRBJ2-2	TRBV25-1	TGTGCCAGCAGTGACCGCACCGGGGAGCTGTTTTTT	CASSDRTGELFF
NA	NA	TRBJ2-7	TRBV12-3/TRBV12-4	TGTGCCAGCGGGAAGGGGCTTAGGTACGAGCAGTACTTC	CASGKGLRYEQYF
NA	TRBD2	TRBJ2-1	TRBV20-1	TGCAGTGCTAGTAGACTAGCGACTAACAATGAGCAGTTCTTC	CSASRLATNNEQFF
NA	TRBD1	TRBJ1-1	TRBV7-3	TGTGCCAGCAGCTTAGGGACAGGGTGGTTGGGGACTGAAGCTTTCTTT	CASSLGTGWLGTEAFF
NA	NA	TRBJ2-2	TRBV11-2	TGTGCCAGCAGCTCGCCTACTGGCTTAGCCGGTCAGCTGTTTTTT	CASSSPTGLAGQLFF
once	NA	TRBJ1-5	TRBV30	TGTGCCTGGAGTGCGTTGACTATCGGGCAGCCCCAGCATTTT	CAWSALTIGQPQHF
NA	TRBD2	TRBJ2-1	TRBV7-2	TGTGCCAGCAGCCCGTGGACTAGCGGGAGTTGGAATGAGCAGTTCTTC	CASSPWTSGSWNEQFF
NA	NA	TRBJ1-4	TRBV6-6	TGTGCCAGCAGTTACTCGCCACAGGATATTAATGAAAAACTGTTTTTT	CASSYSPQDINEKLFF
NA	TRBD1	TRBJ2-7	TRBV28	TGTGCCAGCAGTTTAAGGGGACAGTTGATGAACTTC	CASSLRGQLMNF
NA	TRBD1	TRBJ1-5	TRBV18	TGTGCCAGCTCACCCGGAGGACAGGACCATCAGCCCCAGCATTTT	CASSPGGQDHQPQHF
NA	TRBD1	TRBJ2-2	TRBV11-2	TGTGCCAGCAGCTCCGCCGGGACAGGGAAGGGCGGGGAGCTGTTTTTT	CASSSAGTGKGGELFF
NA	TRBD1	TRBJ1-6	TRBV27	TGTGCCAGCAGCGGGACAGCAAGTAATTCACCCCTCCACTTT	CASSGTASNSPLHF
NA	TRBD1	TRBJ2-3	TRBV5-1	TGCGCCAGCAGCTTGGCAGGGGGAGAGGTTACAGATACGCAGTATTTT	CASSLAGGEVTDTQYF
once	NA	TRBJ2-2	TRBV19	TGTGCCAGTAGTATAGGGCTGACCGGGGAGCTGTTTTTT	CASSIGLTGELFF
NA	TRBD2	TRBJ2-1	TRBV6-5	TGTGCCAGCTCGGAGGCGGGGGGCTACAATGAGCAGTTCTTC	CASSEAGGYNEQFF
once	TRBD1	TRBJ1-5	TRBV5-1	TGCGCCAGCAGCCTGCAGGGGGGACAGGGTGAGCCCCAGCATTTT	CASSLQGGQGEPQHF
once	TRBD1	TRBJ2-5	TRBV27	TGTGCCAGCAGTTTATCGACAGGGGGCGTGGGAGAGACCCAGTACTTC	CASSLSTGGVGETQYF